This TCR beta chain was sequenced for a study of cytomegalovirus exposure and HLA in healthy donors. The study's findings and limits: According to a subsequent analysis, TCR clusters identified in the first cohort showed a tendency to co-occur across the approximately 120 validation repertoires. It was confirmed in vitro that three of the CMV-associated chains were specific for CMV antigens.

The validation cohort, a group of more than 100 subjects, included the donors and was separate from the approximately 650-subject first cohort. Repertoires were generated with immunoSEQ multiplex PCR, while TCRdb's copy carries only in-frame clones and drops some. The profile covers some 98,000 clones, with 87% appearing a single time and approximately 4% taken by the ten largest. Of note for this clone: Its antigen remains unknown.

Specimen: PBMCs. The clonotype originates from a woman in her 30s in good health and CMV-seronegative.

The CDR3 region is CASSVEGTGTLNYGYTF. CDR3 sequence (DNA): TGTGCCAGCAGCGTAGAGGGGACAGGGACTCTTAACTATGGCTACACCTTC. The chain employs TRBV9 and TRBJ1-2; 9 bases match TRBD1. The V segment lost 0 bases and the J segment 1 base; nucleotides outside the gene matches: 7. From germline, CDR1 is SGDLS and CDR2 YYNGEE. The CDR3 runs to 17 residues. Based on the CDR3 plus reference TRBV9 and TRBJ1-2, the full variable domain is DSGVTQTPKHLITATGQRVTLRCSPRSGDLSVYWYQQSLDQGLQFLIQYYNGEERAKGNILERFSAQQFPDLHSELNLSSLELGDSALYFCASSVEGTGTLNYGYTFGSGTRLTVV.